Listed here are 14 T cell receptor beta chains from one sample, sequenced in a study of shared clonotypes between healthy human individuals. This table comes from immunoSEQ multiplex PCR, and its TCRdb copy is limited to in-frame clones, with some not included. The profile shows around 200,000 clones, just under 95% of them singletons. Material: naive CD4+ T cells sorted from blood. Indicated subset: CD45RA+ positively selected. Receptor source: a woman aged 25 to 45 in good health.

This clone was detected once. This sequence joins TRBV28 and TRBJ2-7; TRBD1 is a possible D gene (5 bases). The CDR3 is made up of 13 amino acids. V dropped 6 bases and J dropped 1 base, with 10 bases sitting between them. CDR1 and CDR2 from the germline V gene are MDHEN and SYDVKM. CDR3 coding DNA: TGTGCCAGCAGAAAGGACACTTCCTACGAGCAGTACTTC. Translating gives CASRKDTSYEQYF.

The gene calls are TRBV18 and TRBJ2-7, with a weak D call TRBD1 (5 bases). Trimming pared 3 bases from V and 1 base from J, leaving 16 bases between. Germline V gives CDR1 KGHSH, CDR2 LQKENI. The CDR3 extends over 16 amino acids. This CDR3 is CASSPLRGGSSYEQYF. The DNA for the CDR3 is TGTGCCAGCTCACCCCTTAGGGGCGGCTCATCCTACGAGCAGTACTTC.

The gene calls are TRBV28 and TRBJ2-7, with 9 bases aligning to TRBD1. The CDR3 runs 15 residues. Unmatched junction bases numbered 9, after V lost 5 bases and J lost 4 bases. Germline CDR1 reads MDHEN; CDR2 reads SYDVKM. The CDR3 DNA reads as TGTGCCAGCAGTGTCCCGGACAGGGGCCCGTACGAGCAGTACTTC. This codes for CASSVPDRGPYEQYF. Based on the CDR3 plus reference TRBV28 and TRBJ2-7, the full variable domain is DVKVTQSSRYLVKRTGEKVFLECVQDMDHENMFWYRQDPGLGLRLIYFSYDVKMKEKGDIPEGYSVSREKKERFSLILESASTNQTSMYLCASSVPDRGPYEQYFGPGTRLTVT.

The chain recombines TRBV10-2 with TRBJ1-4, with D unclear. Germline V lookup: CDR1 WSHSY, CDR2 SAAADI. The CDR3 is made up of 14 amino acids. V was trimmed by 3 bases and J by 3 bases, leaving 8 bases between them. CDR3 in DNA: TGCGCCAGCAGTGAAGGACGGGCTAATGAAAAACTGTTTTTT. It encodes CASSEGRANEKLFF.

This clone has just one count. The J gene is TRBJ2-2, the V gene TRBV28, with D unresolved. Trimming cost V 2 bases and J 6 bases, with 1 base left between them. Germline CDR1 and CDR2: MDHEN and SYDVKM. This CDR3 comprises 11 residues. The CDR3 sequence: CASSLAGELFF. For the CDR3, the DNA is TGTGCCAGCAGTTTAGCCGGGGAGCTGTTTTTT.

The chain has TRBV6-9 and TRBJ1-2, with 7 bases identical to TRBD1. Germline-derived CDR1 and CDR2 are MNHGY and SVAAGI. J was trimmed by 0 bases and V by 7 bases; bases with no gene match: 5. This CDR3 comprises 14 residues. The DNA of the CDR3 is TGTGCCAGCACCGGGACAGAAACTAACTATGGCTACACCTTC. It is translated as CASTGTETNYGYTF.

The J gene is TRBJ1-4, the V gene TRBV10-3; 7 bases line up with TRBD1. Germline trimming cut 4 bases from V and 8 bases from J; bases unmatched to any gene: 13. Germline CDR1 reads ENHRY; CDR2 reads SYGVKD. The CDR3 length is 16 residues. The CDR3 DNA reads as TGTGCCATCAGTGCCCTCGAACAGACAGGGAAGGAAAAACTGTTTTTT. Translated: CAISALEQTGKEKLFF.

J is TRBJ2-2 and V is TRBV2, with 7 bases that match TRBD2. The V segment lost 8 bases and the J segment 1 base; nucleotides outside the gene matches: 10. CDR1 SNHLY and CDR2 FYNNEI come from the germline V gene. The CDR3 runs to 16 residues. The CDR3 region is CASGWTGGGNTGELFF. The CDR3 DNA follows: TGTGCCAGCGGATGGACGGGAGGTGGGAACACCGGGGAGCTGTTTTTT.

The chain is built from TRBV7-9 and TRBJ1-4, with 7 bases matching TRBD1. The CDR3 extends over 15 amino acids. The germline V gene encodes CDR1 SEHNR and CDR2 FQNEAQ (reference sequence). V shed 5 bases, J shed 3 bases, and the junction held 6 bases outside the gene matches. CDR3 nucleotides: TGTGCCAGCAGCCCGACAGGGAAAGCTAATGAAAAACTGTTTTTT. Protein product: CASSPTGKANEKLFF.

The V and J genes are TRBV19 and TRBJ1-5, with D possibly being TRBD1 (5 bases). The CDR3 spans 14 residues. Per the germline V gene, CDR1 is LNHDA and CDR2 is SQIVND (reference sequence). V shed 5 bases and J shed 5 bases, with 13 bases lying between them. CDR3 sequence: CASSPWGGYQPQHF. CDR3 in DNA: TGTGCCAGTAGTCCTTGGGGGGGTTATCAGCCCCAGCATTTT.

The chain uses TRBV18 and TRBJ2-7; no clear D gene. The CDR3 extends over 11 amino acids. Germline CDR1 KGHSH, CDR2 LQKENI. The V gene lost 4 bases and the J gene lost 0 bases, with 1 base spanning the gap. CDR3: CASSLSYEQYF. In DNA, the CDR3 is TGTGCCAGCTCACTCTCCTACGAGCAGTACTTC.

The V and J genes are TRBV5-6 and TRBJ2-5; 8 bases fit TRBD1. The CDR3 runs 15 residues. Germline V gene sequence: CDR1 SGHDT, CDR2 YYEEEE. V was clipped by 0 bases and J by 11 bases; unmatched bases: 12. The CDR3 nucleotides are TGTGCCAGCAGCTTGGTTGACAGGGGTATTCATGAGCAGTACTTC. It encodes CASSLVDRGIHEQYF.

The sample holds one count of this clone. J is TRBJ1-5 and V is TRBV2; D uncertain. Trimming cost V 9 bases and J 3 bases, with 18 bases left between them. The germline V gene has CDR1 SNHLY and CDR2 FYNNEI. This CDR3 contains 15 residues. CDR3 loop: CASSSQRGDNQPQHF. CDR3 nucleotide sequence: TGTGCCAGTTCTTCTCAGCGCGGGGACAATCAGCCCCAGCATTTT.

The chain uses TRBV5-4 and TRBJ2-3, with 13 bases fitting TRBD2. J lost 5 bases, V lost 4 bases, and 4 bases had no gene match. In germline, CDR1 is SGHNT, CDR2 YYREEE (reference sequence). The CDR3 spans 15 residues. The CDR3 spells CASSPTSGRVDTQYF. DNA of the CDR3: TGTGCCAGCAGCCCAACTAGCGGGAGGGTAGATACGCAGTATTTT.